This T cell receptor beta chain was identified during a study of early T cells in non-severe SARS-CoV-2 infection. This CDR3 is built from 14 residues. The germline gives CDR1 KGHDR, CDR2 SFDVKD. About this clonotype: A much bigger clone sits one base away, suggesting this may be a read error.

TCRdb analysed the 5' RACE reads with MiXCR anew, one entry per CDR3 protein. The sample lists tens of thousands of distinct CDR3 sequences, about a sixth seen once, with more than 10% in the top ten. The TCR sequence derives from an adult who was a healthcare worker with PCR-confirmed SARS-CoV-2 infection or an uninfected control (not recorded which). The sequencing sample was made of whole blood. The chain carries TRBV24-1 and TRBJ1-4; D is possibly TRBD1 (5 bases). The CDR3 loop reads CATSEAQGGEKLIF. CDR3 coding DNA: TGTGCCACCAGTGAGGCGCAGGGAGGTGAAAAACTGATTTTT.